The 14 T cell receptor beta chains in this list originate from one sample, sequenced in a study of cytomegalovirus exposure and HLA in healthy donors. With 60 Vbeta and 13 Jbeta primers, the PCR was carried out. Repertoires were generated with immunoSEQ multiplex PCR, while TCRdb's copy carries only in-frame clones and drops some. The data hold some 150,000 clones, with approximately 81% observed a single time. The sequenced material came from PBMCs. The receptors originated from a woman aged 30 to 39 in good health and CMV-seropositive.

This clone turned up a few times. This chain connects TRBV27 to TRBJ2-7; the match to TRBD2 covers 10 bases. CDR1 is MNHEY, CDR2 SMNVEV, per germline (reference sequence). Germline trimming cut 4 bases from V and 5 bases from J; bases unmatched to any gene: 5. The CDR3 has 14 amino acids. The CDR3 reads CASSSRTSGHEQYF. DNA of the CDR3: TGTGCCAGCAGTTCCCGGACTAGCGGCCACGAGCAGTACTTC.

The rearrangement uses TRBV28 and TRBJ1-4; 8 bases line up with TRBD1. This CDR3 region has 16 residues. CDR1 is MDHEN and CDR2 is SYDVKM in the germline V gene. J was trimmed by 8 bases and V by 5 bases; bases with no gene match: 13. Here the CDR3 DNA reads TGTGCCAGCAGTGCGACCACAGGGGGGAACCGGGAAAAACTGTTTTTT. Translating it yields CASSATTGGNREKLFF. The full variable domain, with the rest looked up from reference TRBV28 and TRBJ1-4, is DVKVTQSSRYLVKRTGEKVFLECVQDMDHENMFWYRQDPGLGLRLIYFSYDVKMKEKGDIPEGYSVSREKKERFSLILESASTNQTSMYLCASSATTGGNREKLFFGSGTQLSVL.

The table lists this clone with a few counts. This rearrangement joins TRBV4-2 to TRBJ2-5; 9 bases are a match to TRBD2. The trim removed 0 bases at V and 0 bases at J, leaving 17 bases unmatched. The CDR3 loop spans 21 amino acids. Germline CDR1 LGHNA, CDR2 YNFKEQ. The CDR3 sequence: CASSQDSTLSLAGEYQETQYF. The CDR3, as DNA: TGTGCCAGCAGCCAAGACTCTACTCTCAGCTTAGCGGGGGAGTACCAAGAGACCCAGTACTTC.

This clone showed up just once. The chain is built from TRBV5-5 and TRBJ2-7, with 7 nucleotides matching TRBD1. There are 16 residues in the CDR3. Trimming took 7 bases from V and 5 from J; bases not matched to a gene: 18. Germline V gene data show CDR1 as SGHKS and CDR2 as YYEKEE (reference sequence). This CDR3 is CASARLYGTDFDEQYF. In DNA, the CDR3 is TGTGCCAGCGCACGCCTTTACGGGACAGACTTCGACGAGCAGTACTTC. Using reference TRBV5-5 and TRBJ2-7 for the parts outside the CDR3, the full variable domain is DAGVTQSPTHLIKTRGQQVTLRCSPISGHKSVSWYQQVLGQGPQFIFQYYEKEERGRGNFPDRFSARQFPNYSSELNVNALLLGDSALYLCASARLYGTDFDEQYFGPGTRLTVT.

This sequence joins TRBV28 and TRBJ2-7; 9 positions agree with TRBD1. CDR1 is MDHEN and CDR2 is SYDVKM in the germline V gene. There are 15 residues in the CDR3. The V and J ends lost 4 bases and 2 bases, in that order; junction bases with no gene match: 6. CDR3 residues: CASSYPGQGPYEQYF. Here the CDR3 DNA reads TGTGCCAGCAGTTACCCGGGACAGGGCCCCTACGAGCAGTACTTC.

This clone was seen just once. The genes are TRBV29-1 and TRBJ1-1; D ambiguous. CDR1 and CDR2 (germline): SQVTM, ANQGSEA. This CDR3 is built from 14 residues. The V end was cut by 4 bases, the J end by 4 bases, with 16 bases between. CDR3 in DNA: TGCAGCGTTGTGAGGGCGCTTGCGTCCACTGAAGCTTTCTTT. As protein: CSVVRALASTEAFF.

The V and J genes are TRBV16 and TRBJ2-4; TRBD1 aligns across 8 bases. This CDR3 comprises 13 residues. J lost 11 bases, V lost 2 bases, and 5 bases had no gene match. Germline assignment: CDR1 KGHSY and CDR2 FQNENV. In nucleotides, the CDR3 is TGTGCCAGCAGCCAAGGACAGGGTCGGGTTCAGTACTTC. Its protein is CASSQGQGRVQYF.

The CDR3 bases are TGTGCCAGCAGCTGGGGGGACGGGAACACTGAAGCTTTCTTT. It yields the protein CASSWGDGNTEAFF. This rearrangement joins TRBV7-8 to TRBJ1-1, with D maybe TRBD1 (5 bases). CDR1 and CDR2 (germline): SGHVS, FQNEAQ. V was shortened by 4 bases and J by 1 base, with 10 bases between the two germline ends. The CDR3 spans 14 residues.

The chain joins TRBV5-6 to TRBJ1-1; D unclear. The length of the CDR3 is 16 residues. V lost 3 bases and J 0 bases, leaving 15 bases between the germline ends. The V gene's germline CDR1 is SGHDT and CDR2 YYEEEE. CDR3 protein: CASSSPVAGMNTEAFF. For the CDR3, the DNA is TGTGCCAGCAGCTCACCCGTGGCAGGCATGAACACTGAAGCTTTCTTT.

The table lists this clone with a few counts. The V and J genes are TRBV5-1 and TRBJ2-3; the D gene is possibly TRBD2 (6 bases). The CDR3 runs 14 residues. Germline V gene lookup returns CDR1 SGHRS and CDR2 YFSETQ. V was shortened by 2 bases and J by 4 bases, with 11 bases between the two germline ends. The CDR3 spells CASSLSGRPDTQYF. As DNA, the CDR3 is TGCGCCAGCAGCTTATCAGGGAGGCCAGATACGCAGTATTTT.

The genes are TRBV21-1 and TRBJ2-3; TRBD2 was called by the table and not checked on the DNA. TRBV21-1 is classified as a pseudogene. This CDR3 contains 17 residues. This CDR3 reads CASSKDRGGGRTDTQYF. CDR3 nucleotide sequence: TGTGCCAGCAGCAAAGATCGGGGGGGCGGTCGCACAGATACGCAGTATTTT.

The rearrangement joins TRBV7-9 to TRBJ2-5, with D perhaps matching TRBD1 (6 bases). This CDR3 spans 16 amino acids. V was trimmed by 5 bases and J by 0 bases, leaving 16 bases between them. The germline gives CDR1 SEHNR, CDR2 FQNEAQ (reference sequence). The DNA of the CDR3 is TGTGCCAGCAGCCAGCGCCGGGACACCAACCAAGAGACCCAGTACTTC. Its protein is CASSQRRDTNQETQYF.

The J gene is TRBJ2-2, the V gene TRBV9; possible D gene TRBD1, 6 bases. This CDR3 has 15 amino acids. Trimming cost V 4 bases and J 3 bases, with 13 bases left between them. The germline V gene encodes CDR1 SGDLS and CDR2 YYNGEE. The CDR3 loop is CASSFSQGYTGELFF. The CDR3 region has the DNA TGTGCCAGCAGCTTTTCACAGGGATACACCGGGGAGCTGTTTTTT.

CDR3 region: CASSLAGRYTDTQYF. DNA of the CDR3: TGTGCCAGCAGCTTGGCCGGGAGGTATACAGATACGCAGTATTTT. The chain couples TRBV5-8 to TRBJ2-3, with 7 bases aligning to TRBD2. The CDR3 is 15 amino acids. The J segment lost 3 bases and the V segment lost 0 bases, leaving 4 bases of the junction unmatched. Germline CDR1 reads SGHTS; CDR2 reads YDEGEE.